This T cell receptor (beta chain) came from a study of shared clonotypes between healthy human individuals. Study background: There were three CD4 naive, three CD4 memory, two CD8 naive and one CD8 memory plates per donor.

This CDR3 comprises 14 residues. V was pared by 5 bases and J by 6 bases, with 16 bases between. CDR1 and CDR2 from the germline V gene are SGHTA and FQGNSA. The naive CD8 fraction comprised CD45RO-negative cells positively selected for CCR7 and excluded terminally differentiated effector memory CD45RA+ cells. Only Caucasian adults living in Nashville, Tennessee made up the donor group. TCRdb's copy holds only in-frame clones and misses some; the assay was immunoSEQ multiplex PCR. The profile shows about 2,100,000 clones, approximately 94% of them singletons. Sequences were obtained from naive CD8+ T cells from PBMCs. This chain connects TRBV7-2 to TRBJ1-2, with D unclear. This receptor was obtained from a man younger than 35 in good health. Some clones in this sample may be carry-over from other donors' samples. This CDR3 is CASSPLEGYHGYTF. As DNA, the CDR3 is TGTGCCAGCAGCCCCCTTGAGGGTTACCATGGCTACACCTTC.